One sample yielded the 18 T cell receptor beta chains listed below, sequenced in a study of blood T cell repertoires in COVID-19 (dated by TCRdb to about 2020). Library generation was performed with the immunoSEQ multiplex PCR assay. What TCRdb holds here is the immuneACCESS table cut down to in-frame rearrangements. Part of the clones is not present; checked against another copy, under half of the missing clones reflect an unresolved V gene, and the others are unexplained. The sample records about 200,000 clones, 65% to 90% of which are singletons. The ten most abundant clones make up 3.5% to 4% of the sample. Sample: PBMCs or T cells enriched from blood (not recorded which). These TCRs come from a woman aged 40-49 years with acute COVID-19.

The gene calls are TRBV10-1 and TRBJ1-1; D call uncertain. This CDR3 region has 12 residues. Germline V CDR1 and CDR2: WNHNN, SYGVQD (reference sequence). V was cut by 5 bases and J by 1 base, with 5 bases left in between. CDR3 in amino acids: CASSSGNTEAFF. For the CDR3, the DNA is TGCGCCAGCAGTAGCGGGAACACTGAAGCTTTCTTT.

The chain recombines TRBV6-5 with TRBJ2-7, with 7 bases aligning to TRBD1. Germline CDR1 is MNHEY and CDR2 is SVGAGI. The trim removed 7 bases at V and 5 bases at J, leaving 11 bases unmatched. This CDR3 has 14 amino acids. The CDR3 bases are TGTGCCAGCAAATTTGGACAGGTAGGCGACGAGCAGTACTTC. This gives the protein CASKFGQVGDEQYF.

The chain uses TRBV27 and TRBJ2-7; 9 bases line up with TRBD1. After removal of 6 bases from V and 1 base from J, the junction contained 13 bases not matched to a gene. Germline V gene sequence: CDR1 MNHEY, CDR2 SMNVEV (reference sequence). There are 17 residues in the CDR3. CDR3 sequence reads: CASSRQWGTGISYEQYF. CDR3 DNA: TGTGCCAGCAGCCGACAGTGGGGGACAGGGATTTCCTACGAGCAGTACTTC.

The chain combines TRBV11-3 with TRBJ1-4; no reliable D call. The CDR3 has 15 amino acids. V was trimmed by 6 bases and J by 8 bases, leaving 19 bases between them. Germline CDR1 reads SGHNT; CDR2 reads YENEEA. CDR3 coding DNA: TGTGCCAGCAGTTTGGTAGGAGGGCTTGGGGAAAAACTGTTTTTT. Its translation: CASSLVGGLGEKLFF.

This chain uses TRBV7-2 with TRBJ1-6; perhaps TRBD1 as D (5 bases). Looked up from germline, CDR1 is SGHTA and CDR2 is FQGNSA. The germline V and J ends were trimmed by 4 bases and 0 bases, with 13 bases remaining between them. This CDR3 is 17 amino acids long. The CDR3 DNA sequence: TGTGCCAGCAGCTCTCCAGGCGGGGCCTCCTATAATTCACCCCTCCACTTT. This gives the protein CASSSPGGASYNSPLHF.

This clone occurred a few times. The chain carries TRBV11-2 and TRBJ2-7; 9 bases line up with TRBD1. With 5 bases clipped from V and 2 bases from J, the junction kept 13 bases outside the gene matches. In germline, CDR1 is SGHAT, CDR2 FQNNGV. The CDR3 is 17 amino acids. CDR3 bases: TGTGCCAGCAGCCATTCACCGGGACAGGGTAGGCCCTACGAGCAGTACTTC. Translated: CASSHSPGQGRPYEQYF.

This clone was observed a few times. The rearrangement links TRBV3-1 (or the pseudogene TRBV3-2) to TRBJ2-3; the match to TRBD2 covers 9 bases. The V segment lost 4 bases and the J segment 3 bases; nucleotides outside the gene matches: 17. This CDR3 contains 19 residues. Germline lookup yields CDR1 LGHDT and CDR2 YNNKEL (reference sequence). CDR3: CASSLPRGRAEVGTDTQYF. CDR3 nucleotide sequence: TGTGCCAGCAGCCTCCCCCGCGGGAGGGCCGAGGTTGGGACAGATACGCAGTATTTT.

This clone was detected once. The J gene is TRBJ1-3, the V gene TRBV29-1; D gene uncertain. The CDR3 covers 14 residues. V lost 3 bases, J lost 0 bases, and 9 bases lay in between. The germline V gene encodes CDR1 SQVTM and CDR2 ANQGSEA. The CDR3 DNA sequence: TGCAGCGTTGAGGCAGGCTACTCTGGAAACACCATATATTTT. It specifies CSVEAGYSGNTIYF. The full variable domain, completed using reference TRBV29-1 and TRBJ1-3, is SAVISQKPSRDICQRGTSLTIQCQVDSQVTMMFWYRQQPGQSLTLIATANQGSEATYESGFVIDKFPISRPNLTFSTLTVSNMSPEDSSIYLCSVEAGYSGNTIYFGEGSWLTVV.

This chain uses TRBV3-1 (or the pseudogene TRBV3-2) with TRBJ2-7; unclear D gene. The length of the CDR3 is 11 residues. Germline values: CDR1 LGHDT, CDR2 YNNKEL (reference sequence). The V gene lost 1 base and the J gene lost 4 bases, with 2 bases spanning the gap. The CDR3 DNA reads as TGTGCCAGCAGCCAAGCATACGAGCAGTACTTC. It translates to CASSQAYEQYF.

The CDR3 loop is CASSQSAGGPVGELFF. Written as DNA, the CDR3 is TGTGCCAGCAGCCAAAGTGCGGGAGGGCCGGTCGGGGAGCTGTTTTTT. The V gene is TRBV3-1 (or the pseudogene TRBV3-2), the J gene TRBJ2-2, with TRBD2 identical over 9 bases. Trimming removed 2 bases from V and 7 bases from J; junction bases left unmatched: 8. Germline assignment: CDR1 LGHDT and CDR2 YNNKEL (reference sequence). The CDR3 sequence is 16 residues long.

V is TRBV28 and J is TRBJ2-7, with 7 bases fitting TRBD2. CDR1 and CDR2 (germline): MDHEN, SYDVKM. This CDR3 region has 15 residues. The J segment lost 1 base and the V segment lost 6 bases, leaving 9 bases of the junction unmatched. Written as DNA, the CDR3 is TGTGCCAGCAGCCCTCGCGGGAGTCCTTCCTACGAGCAGTACTTC. This gives the protein CASSPRGSPSYEQYF.

V gene TRBV28 combines with J gene TRBJ2-5; 7 nucleotides agree with TRBD1. The ends lost 3 bases at V and 7 bases at J; junction bases unmatched: 11. Germline V CDR1 and CDR2: MDHEN, SYDVKM. This CDR3 comprises 15 residues. The CDR3 coding sequence is TGTGCCAGCAGTTTCTCCCTGGGACAGTCACGGACCCAGTACTTC. Residues: CASSFSLGQSRTQYF.

The chain carries TRBV13 and TRBJ1-3; no clear D. Between the trimmed V and J ends, which lost 2 bases and 0 bases, there was a span of 8 bases. Germline loops: CDR1 PRHDT, CDR2 FYEKMQ (reference sequence). The length of the CDR3 is 15 residues. The DNA of the CDR3 is TGTGCCAGCAGCTTAAACTCGCACTCTGGAAACACCATATATTTT. Protein sequence: CASSLNSHSGNTIYF.

This chain joins TRBV28 and TRBJ2-1, with 14 nucleotides matching TRBD2. Germline loops: CDR1 MDHEN, CDR2 SYDVKM. This CDR3 contains 17 residues. The trim removed 3 bases at V and 6 bases at J, leaving 7 bases unmatched. The CDR3, as DNA: TGTGCCAGCAGTTTTGGGACTAGCGGGAGTTCTCTCAATGAGCAGTTCTTC. This sequence encodes CASSFGTSGSSLNEQFF.

In its sample, this clone was seen once. The rearrangement links TRBV27 to TRBJ2-2, with D maybe TRBD2 (5 bases). The V and J ends lost 5 bases and 7 bases respectively, with 11 bases between them. Germline CDR1 is MNHEY and CDR2 is SMNVEV (reference sequence). The CDR3 runs to 13 residues. DNA for the CDR3: TGTGCCAGCAGTACCTCAGGAGGCGGGGAGCTGTTTTTT. The encoded protein is CASSTSGGGELFF.

The CDR3 reads CASSPPQGLFTEAFF. The DNA of the CDR3 is TGTGCCAGCAGTCCTCCACAGGGGCTCTTCACTGAAGCTTTCTTT. This rearrangement joins TRBV27 to TRBJ1-1, with 7 bases matching TRBD1. Per germline, CDR1 MNHEY and CDR2 SMNVEV (reference sequence). The CDR3 is 15 residues long. The junction had 10 bases not matched to a gene; V was cut back by 5 bases and J by 4 bases.

The chain is built from TRBV18 and TRBJ1-2; D unresolved. The CDR3 sequence is 15 residues long. V was cut by 3 bases and J by 2 bases, with 13 bases left in between. Germline CDR1 reads KGHSH; CDR2 reads LQKENI. This CDR3 is CASSPTPSPNYGYTF. In DNA, the CDR3 is TGTGCCAGCTCACCCACTCCCTCTCCGAACTATGGCTACACCTTC.

This chain links TRBV19 with TRBJ1-5; TRBD1 agrees at 9 bases. The CDR3 totals 17 residues. V shed 3 bases and J 7 bases; nucleotides not matched to a gene: 13. CDR1 and CDR2 (germline): LNHDA, SQIVND (reference sequence). As DNA, the CDR3 is TGTGCCAGTAGTATTGTCCACCTTACAGGGGGCCAACAGCCCCAGCATTTT. Protein product: CASSIVHLTGGQQPQHF.